The present TCR beta chain was sequenced within a study of T-cell memory formation after mild COVID-19. Study-level background: Largely, the TCR clusters proved donor specific. General observations from the study: There was no confirmation that second-wave clones peaking on day 37 were SARS-CoV-2 specific. Researchers found some responding clones in pre-infection memory, a sign that cross-reactive memory joined.

The 5'RACE method, run with constant-segment primers, produced TCR alpha and TCR beta cDNA libraries (carrying sample barcodes and UMIs). TCRdb used MiXCR to reprocess the 5' RACE reads, holding one entry per CDR3 protein. The sample shows around 450,000 distinct CDR3 sequences, approximately 25% of them seen only once. Remarks on this clonotype: Its antigen is not identified.

The CDR3 extends over 16 amino acids. With 0 bases clipped from V and 7 bases from J, the junction kept 4 bases outside the gene matches. Germline CDR1 SGHRS, CDR2 YFSETQ. Sequenced material: PBMCs or a T cell subset sorted from them (not recorded which). The sequence came from an adult woman who had mild COVID-19 (a few samples of this study predate the infection). Cell type and time point are not known. This chain uses TRBV5-1 with TRBJ2-1; TRBD2 matches 13 bases. In DNA, the CDR3 is TGCGCCAGCAGCTTGGCCCTGGGACTAGCGGGGAATGAGCAGTTCTTC. Amino acids: CASSLALGLAGNEQFF.